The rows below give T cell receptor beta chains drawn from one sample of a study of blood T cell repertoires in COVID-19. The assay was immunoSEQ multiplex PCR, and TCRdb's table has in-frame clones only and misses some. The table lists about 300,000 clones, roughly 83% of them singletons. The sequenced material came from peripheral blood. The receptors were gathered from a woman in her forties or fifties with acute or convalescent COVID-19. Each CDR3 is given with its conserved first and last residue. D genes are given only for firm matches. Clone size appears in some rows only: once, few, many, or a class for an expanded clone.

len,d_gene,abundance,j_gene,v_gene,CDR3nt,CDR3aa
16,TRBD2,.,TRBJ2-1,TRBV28,TGTGCCAGCAGTTTACTAGCGGGAGGTTTCTACAATGAGCAGTTCTTC,CASSLLAGGFYNEQFF
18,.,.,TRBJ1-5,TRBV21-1,TGTGCCAGCAGCAAAAGGATCCCTCAGGGGGTACCCAATCAGCCCCAGCATTTT,CASSKRIPQGVPNQPQHF
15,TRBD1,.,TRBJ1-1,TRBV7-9,TGTGCCAGCATCCCTATCGGACAGGGTGAAACTGAAGCTTTCTTT,CASIPIGQGETEAFF
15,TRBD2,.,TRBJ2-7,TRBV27,TGTGCCAGCAGTCGACGGCTAGCGGGTACCTACGAGCAGTACTTC,CASSRRLAGTYEQYF
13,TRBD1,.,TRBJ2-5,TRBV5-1,TGCGCCAGCAGCTACAGGGGGCAAGAGACCCAGTACTTC,CASSYRGQETQYF
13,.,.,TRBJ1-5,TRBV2,TGTGCCAGCAGTGAAGAAACTAATCAGCCCCAGCATTTT,CASSEETNQPQHF
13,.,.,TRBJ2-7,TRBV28,TGTGCCAGCAGACCCAGGACAGTCTACGAGCAGTACTTC,CASRPRTVYEQYF
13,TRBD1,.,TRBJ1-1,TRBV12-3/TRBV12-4,TGTGCCAGCAGTGACAGGGGGCAATTTGAAGCTTTCTTT,CASSDRGQFEAFF
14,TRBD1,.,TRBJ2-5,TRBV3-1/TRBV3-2,TGTGCCAGCAGCTTGGACAGGGGAAGAGAGACCCAGTACTTC,CASSLDRGRETQYF
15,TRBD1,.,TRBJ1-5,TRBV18,TGTGCCAGCACGTTCGGGACAGTGAGCAATCAGCCCCAGCATTTT,CASTFGTVSNQPQHF
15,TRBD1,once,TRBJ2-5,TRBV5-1,TGCGCCAGCAGCGCGCCTACAGGGGACCAAGAGACCCAGTACTTC,CASSAPTGDQETQYF
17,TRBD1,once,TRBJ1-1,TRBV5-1,TGCGCCAGCAGCGCAGCGGGGGACAGGGTTGGGGACACTGAAGCTTTCTTT,CASSAAGDRVGDTEAFF
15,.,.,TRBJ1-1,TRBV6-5,TGTGCCAGCAGTCCCCCTATTGGCGGCAGCACTGAAGCTTTCTTT,CASSPPIGGSTEAFF
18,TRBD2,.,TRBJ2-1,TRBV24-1,TGTGCCACCAGTGATTTGACTGGACTAGCGAACTCCTACAATGAGCAGTTCTTC,CATSDLTGLANSYNEQFF
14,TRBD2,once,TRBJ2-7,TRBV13,TGTGCCAGCAGCCTACTAGCGGGAGACTACGAGCAGTACTTC,CASSLLAGDYEQYF
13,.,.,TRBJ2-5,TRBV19,TGTGCCCGTAGTGACGGACTATCGGAGACCCAGTACTTC,CARSDGLSETQYF
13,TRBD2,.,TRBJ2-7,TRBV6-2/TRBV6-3,TGTGCCAGCAGTCTAGCGGGGTCCTACGAGCAGTACTTC,CASSLAGSYEQYF
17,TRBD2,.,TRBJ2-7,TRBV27,TGTGCCAGCAGGGGACTAGCGGGATCCTCCGCTACCTACGAGCAGTACTTC,CASRGLAGSSATYEQYF
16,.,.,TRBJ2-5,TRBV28,TGTGCCAGCACCCAACGGGGGGAGGGGGTCCAAGAGACCCAGTACTTC,CASTQRGEGVQETQYF
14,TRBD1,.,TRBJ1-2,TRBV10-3,TGTGCCATCAGACCTCAGGGGGAGAGGTATGGCTACACCTTC,CAIRPQGERYGYTF
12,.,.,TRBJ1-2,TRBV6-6,TGTGCCAGCAGGCCTGGCAACTATGGCTACACCTTC,CASRPGNYGYTF
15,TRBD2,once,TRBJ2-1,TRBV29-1,TGCAGCGTTCTGTCGCGGGAGGCTACCTACAATGAGCAGTTCTTC,CSVLSREATYNEQFF